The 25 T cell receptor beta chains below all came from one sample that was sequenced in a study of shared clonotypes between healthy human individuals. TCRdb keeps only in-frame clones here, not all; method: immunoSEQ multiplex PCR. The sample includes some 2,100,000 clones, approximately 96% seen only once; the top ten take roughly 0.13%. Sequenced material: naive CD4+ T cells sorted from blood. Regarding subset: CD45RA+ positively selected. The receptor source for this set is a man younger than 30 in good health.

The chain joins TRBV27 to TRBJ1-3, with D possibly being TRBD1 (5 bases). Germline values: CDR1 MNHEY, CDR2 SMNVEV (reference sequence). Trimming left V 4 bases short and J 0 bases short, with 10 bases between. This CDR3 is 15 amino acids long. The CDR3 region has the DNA TGTGCCAGCAGTTCAGGGTGGAGCTCTGGAAACACCATATATTTT. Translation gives CASSSGWSSGNTIYF.

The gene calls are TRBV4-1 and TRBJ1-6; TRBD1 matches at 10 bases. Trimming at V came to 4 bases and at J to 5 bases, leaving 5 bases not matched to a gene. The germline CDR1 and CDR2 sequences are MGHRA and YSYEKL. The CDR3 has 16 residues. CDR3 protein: CASSRDGQGDNSPLHF. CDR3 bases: TGCGCCAGCAGCCGAGACGGACAGGGGGATAATTCACCCCTCCACTTT.

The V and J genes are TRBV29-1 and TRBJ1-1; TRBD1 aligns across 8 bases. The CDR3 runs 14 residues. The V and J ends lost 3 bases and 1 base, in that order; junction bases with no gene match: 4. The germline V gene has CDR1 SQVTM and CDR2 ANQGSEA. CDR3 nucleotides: TGCAGCGTTGAGAGACAGGGGCCGAACACTGAAGCTTTCTTT. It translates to CSVERQGPNTEAFF.

The CDR3 bases are TGTGCCAGCAGTGAAATGGAGAGCAATCAGCCCCAGCATTTT. Its protein is CASSEMESNQPQHF. The chain joins TRBV6-1 to TRBJ1-5, with D hard to call. Trimming removed 2 bases from V and 1 base from J, with 6 bases in between. Germline V CDR1 and CDR2: MNHNS, SASEGT. The CDR3 has 14 amino acids.

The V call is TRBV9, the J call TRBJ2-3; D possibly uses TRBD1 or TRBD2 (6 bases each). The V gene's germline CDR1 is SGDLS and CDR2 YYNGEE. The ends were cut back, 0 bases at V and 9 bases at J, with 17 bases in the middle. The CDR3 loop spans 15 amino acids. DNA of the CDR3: TGTGCCAGCAGCGTAGTAGGGGGAGGCACGGAGACGCAGTATTTT. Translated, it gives CASSVVGGGTETQYF.

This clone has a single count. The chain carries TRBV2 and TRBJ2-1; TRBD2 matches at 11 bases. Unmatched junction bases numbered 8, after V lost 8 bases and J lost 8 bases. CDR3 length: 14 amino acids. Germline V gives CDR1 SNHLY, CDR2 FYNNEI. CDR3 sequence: CASVTSGSFHEQFF. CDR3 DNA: TGTGCCAGCGTCACTAGCGGGAGTTTCCATGAGCAGTTCTTC.

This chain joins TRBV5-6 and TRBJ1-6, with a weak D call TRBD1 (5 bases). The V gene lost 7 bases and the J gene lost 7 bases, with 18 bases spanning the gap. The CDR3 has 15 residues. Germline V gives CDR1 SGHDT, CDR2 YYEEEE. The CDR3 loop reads CASALGPTINSPLHF. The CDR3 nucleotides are TGTGCCAGCGCACTGGGACCGACCATAAATTCACCCCTCCACTTT.

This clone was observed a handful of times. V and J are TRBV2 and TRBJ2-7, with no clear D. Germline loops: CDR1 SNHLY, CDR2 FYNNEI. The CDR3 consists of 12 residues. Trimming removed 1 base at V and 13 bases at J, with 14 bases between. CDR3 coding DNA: TGTGCCAGCAGTGAAGAGGGTCGTTCGAAATACTTC. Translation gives CASSEEGRSKYF.

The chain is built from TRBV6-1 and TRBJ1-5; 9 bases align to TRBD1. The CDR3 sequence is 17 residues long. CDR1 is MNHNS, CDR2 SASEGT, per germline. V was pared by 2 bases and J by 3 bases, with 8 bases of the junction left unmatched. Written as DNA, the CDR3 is TGTGCCAGCAGTGAACTGGGACAGGGTCGTTTCAATCAGCCCCAGCATTTT. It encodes CASSELGQGRFNQPQHF.

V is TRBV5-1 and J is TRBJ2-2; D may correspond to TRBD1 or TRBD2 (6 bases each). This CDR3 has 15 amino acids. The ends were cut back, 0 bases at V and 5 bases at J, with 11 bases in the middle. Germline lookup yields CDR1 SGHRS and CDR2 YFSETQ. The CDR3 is CASSLDGGPTGELFF. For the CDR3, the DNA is TGCGCCAGCAGCTTGGATGGGGGGCCAACCGGGGAGCTGTTTTTT.

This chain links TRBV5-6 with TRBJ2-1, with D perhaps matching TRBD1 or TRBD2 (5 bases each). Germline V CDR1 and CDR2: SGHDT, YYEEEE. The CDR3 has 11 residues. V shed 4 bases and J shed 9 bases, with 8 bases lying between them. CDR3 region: CASSEGFEQFF. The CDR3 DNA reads TGTGCCAGCAGCGAGGGGTTTGAGCAGTTCTTC.

Here the CDR3 reads CASSYGLAGQETQYF. The CDR3 DNA sequence: TGTGCCAGCAGCTACGGACTAGCGGGCCAAGAGACCCAGTACTTC. The chain links TRBV11-3 to TRBJ2-5; 11 bases line up with TRBD2. Looked up from germline, CDR1 is SGHNT and CDR2 is YENEEA. The CDR3 contains 15 residues. V shed 4 bases, J shed 1 base, and the junction held 2 bases outside the gene matches.

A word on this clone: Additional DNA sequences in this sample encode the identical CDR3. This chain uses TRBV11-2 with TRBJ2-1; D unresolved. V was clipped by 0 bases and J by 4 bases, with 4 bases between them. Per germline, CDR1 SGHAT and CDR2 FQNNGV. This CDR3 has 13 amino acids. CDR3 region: CASSLESYNEQFF. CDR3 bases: TGTGCCAGCAGCTTAGAGAGTTACAATGAGCAGTTCTTC. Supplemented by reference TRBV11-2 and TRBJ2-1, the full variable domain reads EAGVAQSPRYKIIEKRQSVAFWCNPISGHATLYWYQQILGQGPKLLIQFQNNGVVDDSQLPKDRFSAERLKGVDSTLKIQPAKLEDSAVYLCASSLESYNEQFFGPGTRLTVL.

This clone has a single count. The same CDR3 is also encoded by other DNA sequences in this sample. For the CDR3, the DNA is TGTGCCTGGAGTGCAGGGGGTTATGGCTACACCTTC. Its translation: CAWSAGGYGYTF. The J gene is TRBJ1-2, the V gene TRBV30, with 7 bases that match TRBD1. Germline V gene data show CDR1 as GTSNPN and CDR2 as SVGIG (reference sequence). The CDR3 sequence is 12 residues long. V was clipped by 1 base and J by 5 bases; unmatched bases: 1.

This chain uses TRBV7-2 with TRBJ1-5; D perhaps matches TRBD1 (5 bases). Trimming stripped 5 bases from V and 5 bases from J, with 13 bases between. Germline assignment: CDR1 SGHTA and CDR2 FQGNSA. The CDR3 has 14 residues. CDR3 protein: CASSAGTGYQPQHF. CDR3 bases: TGTGCCAGCAGCGCCGGGACGGGATATCAGCCCCAGCATTTT.

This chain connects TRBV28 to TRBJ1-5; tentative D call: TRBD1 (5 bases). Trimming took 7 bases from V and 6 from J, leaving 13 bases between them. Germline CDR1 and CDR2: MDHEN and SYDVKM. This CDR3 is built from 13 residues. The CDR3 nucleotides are TGTGCCAGCATTACTCAGGGAGGTCAGCCCCAGCATTTT. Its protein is CASITQGGQPQHF.

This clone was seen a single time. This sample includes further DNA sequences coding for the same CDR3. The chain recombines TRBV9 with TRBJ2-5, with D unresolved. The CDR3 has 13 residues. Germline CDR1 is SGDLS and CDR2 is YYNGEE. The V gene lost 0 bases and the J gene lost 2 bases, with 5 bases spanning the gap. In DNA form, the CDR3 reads TGTGCCAGCAGCGTAGGACCGCAAGAGACCCAGTACTTC. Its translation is CASSVGPQETQYF.

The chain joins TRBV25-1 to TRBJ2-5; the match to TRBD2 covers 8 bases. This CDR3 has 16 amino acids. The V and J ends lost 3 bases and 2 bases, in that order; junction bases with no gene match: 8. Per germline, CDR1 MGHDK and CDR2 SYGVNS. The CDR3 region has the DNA TGTGCCAGCAGTGATTCCCCGGGGGGGACTCAAGAGACCCAGTACTTC. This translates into CASSDSPGGTQETQYF.

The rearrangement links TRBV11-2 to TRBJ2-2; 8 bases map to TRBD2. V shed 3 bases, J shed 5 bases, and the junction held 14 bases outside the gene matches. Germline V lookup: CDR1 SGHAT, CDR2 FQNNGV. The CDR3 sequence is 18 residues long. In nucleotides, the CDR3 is TGTGCCAGCAGCTTGCCCCGGGGGGGCGCAAGGAGTACCGGGGAGCTGTTTTTT. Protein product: CASSLPRGGARSTGELFF.

The CDR3 DNA reads as TGCGCCAGCAGCTCCTCTGGGAACCCAGATACGCAGTATTTT. As protein: CASSSSGNPDTQYF. The rearrangement uses TRBV4-1 and TRBJ2-3; D is unclear. CDR1 and CDR2 from the germline V gene are MGHRA and YSYEKL. This CDR3 spans 14 amino acids. V lost 5 bases and J 4 bases, leaving 13 bases between the germline ends.

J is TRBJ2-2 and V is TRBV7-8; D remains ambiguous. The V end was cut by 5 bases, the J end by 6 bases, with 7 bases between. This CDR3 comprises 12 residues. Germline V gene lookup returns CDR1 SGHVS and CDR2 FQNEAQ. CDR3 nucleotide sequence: TGTGCCAGCAGCCACAATGCCGGGGAGCTGTTTTTT. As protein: CASSHNAGELFF.

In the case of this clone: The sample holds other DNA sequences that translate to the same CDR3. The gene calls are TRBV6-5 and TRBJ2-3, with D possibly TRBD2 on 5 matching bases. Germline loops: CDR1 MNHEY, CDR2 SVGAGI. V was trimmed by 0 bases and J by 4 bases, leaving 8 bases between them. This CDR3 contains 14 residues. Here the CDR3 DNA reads TGTGCCAGCAGTTACTCTCGGGGAGCAGATACGCAGTATTTT. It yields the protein CASSYSRGADTQYF.

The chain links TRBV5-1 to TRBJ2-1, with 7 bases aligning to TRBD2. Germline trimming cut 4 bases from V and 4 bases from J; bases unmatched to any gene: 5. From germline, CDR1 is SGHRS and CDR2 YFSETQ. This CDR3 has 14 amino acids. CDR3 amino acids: CASSSGTQYNEQFF. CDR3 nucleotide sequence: TGCGCCAGCAGCAGCGGGACTCAATACAATGAGCAGTTCTTC.

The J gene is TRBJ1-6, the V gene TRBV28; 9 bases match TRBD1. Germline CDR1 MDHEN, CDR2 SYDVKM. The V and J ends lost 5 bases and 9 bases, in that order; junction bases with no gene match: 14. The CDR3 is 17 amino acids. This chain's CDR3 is CASSPVRDRVLFSPLHF. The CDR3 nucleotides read TGTGCCAGCAGTCCCGTCCGGGACAGGGTGCTCTTTTCACCCCTCCACTTT.

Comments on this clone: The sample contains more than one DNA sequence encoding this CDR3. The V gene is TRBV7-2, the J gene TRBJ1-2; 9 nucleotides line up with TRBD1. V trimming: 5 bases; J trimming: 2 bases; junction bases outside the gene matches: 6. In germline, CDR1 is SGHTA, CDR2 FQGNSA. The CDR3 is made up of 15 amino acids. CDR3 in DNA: TGTGCCAGCAGCCCCCGGACAGGGGTAAACTATGGCTACACCTTC. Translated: CASSPRTGVNYGYTF.